Sequencing of this T cell receptor (beta chain) was carried out in a study of T cells in Graves' hyperthyroidism and ophthalmopathy. Broader study findings: Patients with ophthalmopathy were separated from those with stable hyperthyroidism by a 13 V-J model. Most thyroid clonotypes expanded above 0.001 were also detected in blood.

If no ophthalmopathy progression occurred within 18 months, Graves' hyperthyroidism was stable. Clinicians diagnosed patients from clinical symptoms, serum thyroxine and TRAb, thyroid ultrasound and orbital computed tomography. V shed 4 bases and J 3 bases; nucleotides not matched to a gene: 5. The length of the CDR3 is 14 residues. Germline-derived CDR1 and CDR2 are KGHSH and LQKENI. Worth noting for this clonotype: What it binds is not known.

Researchers took RNA transcripts and amplified the TCR beta CDR3 regions from them. During a first-round RT-PCR of the TCR CDR3, the HTBI primer set was used. Each CDR3 protein gets one entry after TCRdb re-called the multiplex PCR reads with MiXCR. Seen here are around 350,000 distinct CDR3 sequences, approximately 19% observed once, and the top ten hold around 3.4%. This TCR was recovered from a woman aged 18-29 years with Graves' hyperthyroidism. This chain joins TRBV18 and TRBJ1-1; 7 bases are shared with TRBD1. Sequencing used blood. The chain's CDR3 is CASSLKQGDTEAFF. The CDR3 DNA follows: TGTGCCAGCTCACTAAAGCAGGGGGACACTGAAGCTTTCTTT. Together with reference TRBV18 and TRBJ1-1, the CDR3 gives the full variable domain: NAGVMQNPRHLVRRRGQEARLRCSPMKGHSHVYWYRQLPEEGLKFMVYLQKENIIDESGMPKERFSAEFPKEGPSILRIQQVVRGDSAAYFCASSLKQGDTEAFFGQGTRLTVV.